A selection of T cell receptor beta chains follows, all from one sample in a study of technical replicates of blood from several donors. Profiled with immunoSEQ multiplex PCR; TCRdb holds only in-frame clones, not every one. The table has about 84,000 clones, around 92% seen once; the top ten hold around 0.3%. Source material: T cells isolated from PBMCs. These receptors were obtained from a human donor in good health. CDR3s include the opening cysteine and the closing phenylalanine or tryptophan. D genes are given only for firm matches. Clone size is not always given. Where it is, it says once, few, many or a class for expanded clones.

cdr3_nt | cdr3_aa | d_call | v_call | clone_size | j_call
TGCGCCAGCAGCCAAGTCGTTCGGACAGGGAACACTGAAGCTTTCTTT | CASSQVVRTGNTEAFF | TRBD1 | TRBV4-1 | . | TRBJ1-1
TGTGCTAGTGGCTTTAGCGGGAGGAAGGTCAATGAGCAGTTCTTC | CASGFSGRKVNEQFF | TRBD2 | TRBV12-5 | . | TRBJ2-1
TGTGCCATCAGTGAGACAGCGGGAGTGGCAGATACGCAGTATTTT | CAISETAGVADTQYF | TRBD2 | TRBV10-3 | . | TRBJ2-3
TGCGCCAGCAGCCCAGACTTAAATCAGCCCCAGCATTTT | CASSPDLNQPQHF | . | TRBV5-1 | . | TRBJ1-5
TGTGCCAGCAGTTACTGGACAGGAGGATCTTACGAGCAGTACTTC | CASSYWTGGSYEQYF | TRBD1 | TRBV6-5 | . | TRBJ2-7
TGTGCCAGCAGCCCGGAAGCCGCTGAGGGCTTGAACATTCAGTACTTC | CASSPEAAEGLNIQYF | . | TRBV5-4 | . | TRBJ2-4
TGTGCCAGCTCACCCCAGGACAGCTCTGGAAACACCATATATTTT | CASSPQDSSGNTIYF | . | TRBV18 | . | TRBJ1-3
TGCGCCAGCAGCCTGGGACGGCGAGGAGCGAACACTGAAGCTTTCTTT | CASSLGRRGANTEAFF | . | TRBV5-1 | once | TRBJ1-1
TGTGCCAGTAGTAGACAGGGGAATAGCTACGAGCAGTACTTC | CASSRQGNSYEQYF | TRBD1 | TRBV19 | . | TRBJ2-7
TGCGCCAGCAGCTCTTCCTCATTGGGGGCGAACACTGAAGCTTTCTTT | CASSSSSLGANTEAFF | . | TRBV5-1 | few | TRBJ1-1
TGTGCCAGCAGCTTACTGCGGGACTCCTACGAGCAGTACTTC | CASSLLRDSYEQYF | . | TRBV7-8 | . | TRBJ2-7
TGTGCCAGCACTCCGGCTAGCGGGGCTAGAGATACGCAGTATTTT | CASTPASGARDTQYF | TRBD2 | TRBV2 | . | TRBJ2-3
TGTGCCAGCAGTGATTTCCCGGGACAGGGCTCCTACGAGCAGTACTTC | CASSDFPGQGSYEQYF | TRBD1 | TRBV28 | once | TRBJ2-7
TGTGCCAGCAGCTTGGACCAGGGGGCACTACTGGGAGCTTTCTTT | CASSLDQGALLGAFF | TRBD1 | TRBV7-6 | . | TRBJ1-1
TGTGCCAGCAGCTCCACCCCGGACAGGAACACTGAAGCTTTCTTT | CASSSTPDRNTEAFF | . | TRBV7-9 | . | TRBJ1-1
TGTGCCAGCGAACGGCGAACAGGGGGGTACACTGAAGCTTTCTTT | CASERRTGGYTEAFF | TRBD1 | TRBV28 | . | TRBJ1-1
TGTGCCAGCAACACCTCGCCCGGGCAGGGGGAAAGGAAGCAGTACTTC | CASNTSPGQGERKQYF | TRBD1 | TRBV28 | . | TRBJ2-7
TGTGCCAGCAGCGTAGGACGGGGGACTAGCGGGGGGGCAGGGGAGACCCAGTACTTC | CASSVGRGTSGGAGETQYF | TRBD2 | TRBV9 | . | TRBJ2-5
TGTGCCACCAGCAGAGAGGACAGCACCACAGATACGCAGTATTTT | CATSREDSTTDTQYF | . | TRBV15 | . | TRBJ2-3
TGCGCCAGCAGCTTGGCCACCAGAGCGGGGACATCCAATGAGCAGTTCTTC | CASSLATRAGTSNEQFF | . | TRBV5-1 | . | TRBJ2-1